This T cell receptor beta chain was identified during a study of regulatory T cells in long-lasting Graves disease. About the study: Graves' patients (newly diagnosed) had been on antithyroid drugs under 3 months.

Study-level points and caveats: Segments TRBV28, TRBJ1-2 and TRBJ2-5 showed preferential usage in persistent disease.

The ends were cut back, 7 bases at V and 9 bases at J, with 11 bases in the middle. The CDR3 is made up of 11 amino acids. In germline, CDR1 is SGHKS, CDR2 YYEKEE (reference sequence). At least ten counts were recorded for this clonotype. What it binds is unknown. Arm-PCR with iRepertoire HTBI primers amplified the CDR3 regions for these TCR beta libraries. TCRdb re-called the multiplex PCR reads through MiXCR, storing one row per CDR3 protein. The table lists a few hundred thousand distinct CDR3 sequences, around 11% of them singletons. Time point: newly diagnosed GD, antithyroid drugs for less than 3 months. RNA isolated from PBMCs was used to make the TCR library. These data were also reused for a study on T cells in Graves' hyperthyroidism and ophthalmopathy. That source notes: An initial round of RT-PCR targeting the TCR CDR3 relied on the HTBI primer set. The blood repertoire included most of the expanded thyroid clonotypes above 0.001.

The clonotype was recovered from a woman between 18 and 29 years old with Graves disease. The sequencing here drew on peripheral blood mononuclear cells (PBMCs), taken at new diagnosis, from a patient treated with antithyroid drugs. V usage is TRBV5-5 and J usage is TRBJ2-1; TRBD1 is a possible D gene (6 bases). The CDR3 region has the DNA TGTGCCAGCCTACTAGGGGGTGAGCAGTTCTTC. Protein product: CASLLGGEQFF.